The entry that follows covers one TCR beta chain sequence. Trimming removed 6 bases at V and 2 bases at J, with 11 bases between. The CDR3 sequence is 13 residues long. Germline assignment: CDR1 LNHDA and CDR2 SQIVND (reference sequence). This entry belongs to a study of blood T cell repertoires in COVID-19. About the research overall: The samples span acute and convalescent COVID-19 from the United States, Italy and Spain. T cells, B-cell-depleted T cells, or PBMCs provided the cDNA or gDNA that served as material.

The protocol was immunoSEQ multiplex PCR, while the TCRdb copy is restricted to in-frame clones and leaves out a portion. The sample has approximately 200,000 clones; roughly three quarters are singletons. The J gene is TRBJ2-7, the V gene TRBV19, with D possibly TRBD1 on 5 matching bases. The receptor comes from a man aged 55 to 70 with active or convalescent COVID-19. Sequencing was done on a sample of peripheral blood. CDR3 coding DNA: TGTGCCAGTAGAACAGGCCCACCCTACGAGCAGTACTTC. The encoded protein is CASRTGPPYEQYF. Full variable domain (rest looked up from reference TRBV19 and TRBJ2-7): DGGITQSPKYLFRKEGQNVTLSCEQNLNHDAMYWYRQDPGQGLRLIYYSQIVNDFQKGDIAEGYSVSREKKESFPLTVTSAQKNPTAFYLCASRTGPPYEQYFGPGTRLTVT.